What follows are 24 T cell receptor beta chains derived from one specimen sequenced in a study of beta chain features in type 1 diabetes (dated by TCRdb to about 2018). Libraries were made using the immunoSEQ multiplex PCR assay. All of the isolated RNA was reverse transcribed with the High Capacity cDNA Reverse Transcription Kit, so expressed TCRB transcripts were sequenced. TCRdb obtained this table from immuneACCESS and retained in-frame rearrangements with V and J assigned. These tables miss some clones; where compared with another copy, unresolved V genes account for less than half of the shortfall, and the remainder is unexplained. Recorded for this sample are about 140,000 clones; 9.7% of them occurred a single time. The ten largest account for about 0.6% of the sample. Sequencing input: central memory CD4+ T cells from blood. The receptor set was obtained from a woman aged 40 to 50 in good health.

The J gene is TRBJ2-2, the V gene TRBV7-7, with TRBD1 identical over 8 bases. The length of the CDR3 is 14 residues. After removal of 5 bases from V and 6 bases from J, the junction contained 5 bases not matched to a gene. Germline V gives CDR1 SSHAT, CDR2 FNYEAQ (reference sequence). CDR3 region: CASSRTGIAGELFF. As DNA, the CDR3 is TGTGCCAGCAGCCGGACAGGGATCGCCGGGGAGCTGTTTTTT.

The chain links TRBV7-9 to TRBJ2-3; 14 positions agree with TRBD2. The junction had 7 bases not matched to a gene; V was cut back by 5 bases and J by 6 bases. The CDR3 totals 16 residues. Germline CDR1 and CDR2: SEHNR and FQNEAQ (reference sequence). The CDR3 spells CASSQTSGGALDTQYF. Here the CDR3 DNA reads TGTGCCAGCAGCCAGACTAGCGGGGGGGCTCTCGATACGCAGTATTTT.

The CDR3: CASNAPGTAPDTQYF. The CDR3 coding sequence is TGTGCCAGCAACGCTCCGGGGACAGCTCCAGATACGCAGTATTTT. This chain uses TRBV25-1 with TRBJ2-3; TRBD1 agrees at 7 bases. The V gene's germline CDR1 is MGHDK and CDR2 SYGVNS. The CDR3 covers 15 residues. V lost 7 bases, J lost 4 bases, and 11 bases stayed unmatched.

The V call is TRBV5-6, the J call TRBJ2-7, with 11 bases lining up with TRBD1. CDR1 and CDR2 from the germline V gene are SGHDT and YYEEEE. The CDR3 has 15 residues. Losses at the gene ends were 0 bases for V and 5 bases for J; bases not matched to a gene: 4. The chain's CDR3 is CASSLAGQGVNEQYF. The CDR3 DNA reads TGTGCCAGCAGCTTGGCGGGACAGGGGGTCAACGAGCAGTACTTC. Based on the CDR3 plus reference TRBV5-6 and TRBJ2-7, the full variable domain is DAGVTQSPTHLIKTRGQQVTLRCSPKSGHDTVSWYQQALGQGPQFIFQYYEEEERQRGNFPDRFSGHQFPNYSSELNVNALLLGDSALYLCASSLAGQGVNEQYFGPGTRLTVT.

In this sample, this clone turned up many times. The chain employs TRBV6-1 and TRBJ2-4; a possible D gene is TRBD1 (5 bases). This CDR3 comprises 14 residues. Germline values: CDR1 MNHNS, CDR2 SASEGT. With 3 bases removed from V and 4 bases from J, the gap between germline ends came to 10 bases. The chain's CDR3 is CASSEQGLKNIQYF. DNA for the CDR3: TGTGCCAGCAGTGAGCAGGGTTTGAAAAACATTCAGTACTTC.

In this sample, this clone turned up once. This sequence joins TRBV5-1 and TRBJ2-2; no firm D call. Germline CDR1 and CDR2: SGHRS and YFSETQ. This CDR3 spans 13 amino acids. V lost 7 bases and J lost 3, with 10 bases in between. The CDR3 nucleotides read TGCGCCAGCGGAAGAGGCGACACCGGGGAGCTGTTTTTT. Its protein product is CASGRGDTGELFF.

V and J are TRBV5-5 and TRBJ1-6, with a possible D match to TRBD1 (5 bases). V was pared by 3 bases and J by 5 bases, with 12 bases between. Germline CDR1 reads SGHKS; CDR2 reads YYEKEE (reference sequence). The CDR3 has 15 amino acids. As DNA, the CDR3 is TGTGCCAGCAGCTACGGGACTTTCGATAATTCACCCCTCCACTTT. Translated: CASSYGTFDNSPLHF.

This clone was recorded a few times. The chain couples TRBV6-6 to TRBJ2-3; D remains unclear. This CDR3 region has 13 residues. Trimming shortened V by 5 bases and J by 2 bases, and 8 bases separated the two germline ends. Germline V gives CDR1 MNHNY, CDR2 SVGAGI (reference sequence). CDR3 nucleotide sequence: TGTGCCAGCAGTCAGTATACCACAGATACGCAGTATTTT. The encoded protein is CASSQYTTDTQYF.

This clone has a handful of counts. This chain uses TRBV5-4 with TRBJ2-3, with 7 bases matching TRBD1. Germline V gene lookup returns CDR1 SGHNT and CDR2 YYREEE (reference sequence). This CDR3 is built from 15 residues. The V and J ends lost 2 bases and 0 bases, in that order; junction bases with no gene match: 3. The CDR3 spells CASSLRTGSTDTQYF. The CDR3, as DNA: TGTGCCAGCAGCTTACGGACAGGAAGCACAGATACGCAGTATTTT. The whole variable domain, filled in from reference TRBV5-4 and TRBJ2-3, reads ETGVTQSPTHLIKTRGQQVTLRCSSQSGHNTVSWYQQALGQGPQFIFQYYREEENGRGNFPPRFSGLQFPNYSSELNVNALELDDSALYLCASSLRTGSTDTQYFGPGTRLTVL.

Many counts were recorded for this clone. The chain couples TRBV7-2 to TRBJ2-5; D might be TRBD1 (5 bases). Germline V lookup: CDR1 SGHTA, CDR2 FQGNSA. V shed 5 bases and J shed 5 bases, with 9 bases lying between them. CDR3 length: 12 residues. The chain's CDR3 is CASSQTGETQYF. CDR3 nucleotides: TGTGCCAGCAGCCAAACAGGCGAGACCCAGTACTTC.

The chain carries TRBV11-2 and TRBJ2-2; D gene ambiguous. The CDR3 contains 13 residues. V was shortened by 2 bases and J by 6 bases, with 7 bases between the two germline ends. CDR1 is SGHAT and CDR2 is FQNNGV in the germline V gene. In DNA, the CDR3 is TGTGCCAGCAGCTTAACTCGGGCCGGGGAGCTGTTTTTT. Protein sequence: CASSLTRAGELFF. Drawing the rest from reference TRBV11-2 and TRBJ2-2, the complete variable domain is EAGVAQSPRYKIIEKRQSVAFWCNPISGHATLYWYQQILGQGPKLLIQFQNNGVVDDSQLPKDRFSAERLKGVDSTLKIQPAKLEDSAVYLCASSLTRAGELFFGEGSRLTVL.

This clone occurred a few times. The junction shows a germline mismatch at one end, possibly a read error. The chain couples TRBV25-1 to TRBJ1-3; perhaps TRBD1 as D (6 bases). This CDR3 comprises 17 residues. Germline CDR1 MGHDK, CDR2 SYGVNS. The CDR3 spells CATGLRTTGSGGITIYF. In nucleotides, the CDR3 is TGTGCCACCGGGCTGAGGACGACAGGTTCGGGGGGAATCACCATATATTTT.

The sample holds a few counts of this clone. The chain carries TRBV19 and TRBJ1-1; perhaps TRBD1 as D (6 bases). V was shortened by 8 bases and J by 4 bases, with 14 bases between the two germline ends. The CDR3 totals 13 residues. Germline CDR1 is LNHDA and CDR2 is SQIVND (reference sequence). For the CDR3, the DNA is TGTGCCAGTTGGAACAGGGTAGGCACTGAAGCTTTCTTT. It translates to CASWNRVGTEAFF.

This clone has just a few counts. V usage is TRBV6-1 and J usage is TRBJ1-2; the match to TRBD1 covers 11 bases. Germline V gene sequence: CDR1 MNHNS, CDR2 SASEGT. This CDR3 spans 12 amino acids. The ends lost 11 bases at V and 7 bases at J; junction bases unmatched: 6. CDR3 nucleotides: TGTGCCGCCTATGGACAGGGGGCTGGCTACACCTTC. Translation gives CAAYGQGAGYTF.

The chain is built from TRBV6-5 and TRBJ1-1; perhaps TRBD1 as D (5 bases). V lost 7 bases and J 1 base, leaving 13 bases between the germline ends. There are 14 residues in the CDR3. Germline-derived CDR1 and CDR2 are MNHEY and SVGAGI. The CDR3 DNA is TGTGCCAGCAACAAACCAGGGTCGAACACTGAAGCTTTCTTT. This encodes CASNKPGSNTEAFF.

The rearrangement joins TRBV18 to TRBJ2-6; D is perhaps TRBD1 (5 bases). This CDR3 is 14 amino acids long. The ends were cut back, 4 bases at V and 4 bases at J, with 8 bases in the middle. Germline V CDR1 and CDR2: KGHSH, LQKENI. CDR3 sequence reads: CASSRQGGANVLTF. In DNA, the CDR3 is TGTGCCAGCTCACGTCAGGGAGGGGCCAACGTCCTGACTTTC. Full variable domain (remainder filled in from reference TRBV18 and TRBJ2-6): NAGVMQNPRHLVRRRGQEARLRCSPMKGHSHVYWYRQLPEEGLKFMVYLQKENIIDESGMPKERFSAEFPKEGPSILRIQQVVRGDSAAYFCASSRQGGANVLTFGAGSRLTVL.

There are a few counts of this clone. V is TRBV6-6 and J is TRBJ1-5; 9 positions match TRBD1. Germline values: CDR1 MNHNY, CDR2 SVGAGI (reference sequence). CDR3 length: 15 residues. The junction had 8 bases not matched to a gene; V was cut back by 6 bases and J by 5 bases. The CDR3 DNA reads TGTGCCAGCAGCTGGACAGGGGCTTATGATCAGCCCCAGCATTTT. Amino acids: CASSWTGAYDQPQHF.

This clone has a handful of counts. The J gene is TRBJ2-7, the V gene TRBV2; 10 bases fit TRBD2. There are 14 residues in the CDR3. CDR1 is SNHLY, CDR2 FYNNEI, per germline. The junction had 2 bases not matched to a gene; V was cut back by 4 bases and J by 2 bases. The CDR3 nucleotides are TGTGCCAGCAGTGGACTAGCGGGTACCTACGAGCAGTACTTC. Translating gives CASSGLAGTYEQYF.

The chain uses TRBV5-1 and TRBJ2-7, with D possibly matching TRBD2 (7 bases). Germline CDR1 is SGHRS and CDR2 is YFSETQ. The CDR3 is 16 residues long. Trimming pared 1 base from V and 0 bases from J, leaving 14 bases between. The chain's CDR3 is CASSLSRGASSYEQYF. The DNA of the CDR3 is TGCGCCAGCAGCTTGTCCCGGGGGGCTAGCTCCTACGAGCAGTACTTC.

This clone has a count of ten or more. This rearrangement joins TRBV6-6 to TRBJ2-7; 8 nucleotides match TRBD2. CDR3 length: 16 amino acids. Germline V gives CDR1 MNHNY, CDR2 SVGAGI (reference sequence). With V trimmed by 6 bases and J by 2 bases, 12 bases remained unmatched. The CDR3 loop is CASSPHIAGNPYEQYF. CDR3 bases: TGTGCCAGCAGCCCCCACATAGCGGGGAACCCCTACGAGCAGTACTTC.

Ten or more counts support this clone. V and J are TRBV18 and TRBJ2-5; no clear D. With 5 bases removed from V and 1 base from J, the gap between germline ends came to 8 bases. The CDR3 spans 13 residues. Looked up from germline, CDR1 is KGHSH and CDR2 is LQKENI. CDR3 sequence reads: CASSYDIQETQYF. The CDR3 coding sequence is TGTGCCAGCTCATACGACATCCAAGAGACCCAGTACTTC.

In its sample, this clone was seen a few times. Other nucleotide sequences from this sample produce the same CDR3. The rearrangement joins TRBV5-1 to TRBJ2-5; a possible D gene is TRBD2 (6 bases). In germline, CDR1 is SGHRS, CDR2 YFSETQ. This CDR3 comprises 13 residues. V lost 4 bases to trimming and J lost 4 bases, with 11 bases between them. CDR3 protein: CASSTGGGETQYF. The CDR3 DNA reads as TGCGCCAGCAGCACCGGGGGTGGAGAGACCCAGTACTTC.

This clone was observed many times. The rearrangement uses TRBV23-1 and TRBJ2-1, with D maybe TRBD1 (6 bases). TRBV23-1 is an ORF for which the function is uncertain. V lost 2 bases and J lost 5, with 13 bases in between. The CDR3 has 15 residues. CDR3 residues: CASSQPNRVHNEQFF. In DNA form, the CDR3 reads TGCGCCAGCAGTCAACCAAACAGGGTACACAATGAGCAGTTCTTC.

The rearrangement links TRBV29-1 to TRBJ1-2; a weak D match, TRBD1 (5 bases). Germline V lookup: CDR1 SQVTM, CDR2 ANQGSEA. The CDR3 runs to 14 residues. V lost 5 bases to trimming and J lost 4 bases, with 17 bases between them. The CDR3 bases are TGCAGCGTTTATAGACAGCCCACAATCTATGGCTACACCTTC. Amino acids: CSVYRQPTIYGYTF. Complete variable domain (other parts from reference TRBV29-1 and TRBJ1-2): SAVISQKPSRDICQRGTSLTIQCQVDSQVTMMFWYRQQPGQSLTLIATANQGSEATYESGFVIDKFPISRPNLTFSTLTVSNMSPEDSSIYLCSVYRQPTIYGYTFGSGTRLTVV.